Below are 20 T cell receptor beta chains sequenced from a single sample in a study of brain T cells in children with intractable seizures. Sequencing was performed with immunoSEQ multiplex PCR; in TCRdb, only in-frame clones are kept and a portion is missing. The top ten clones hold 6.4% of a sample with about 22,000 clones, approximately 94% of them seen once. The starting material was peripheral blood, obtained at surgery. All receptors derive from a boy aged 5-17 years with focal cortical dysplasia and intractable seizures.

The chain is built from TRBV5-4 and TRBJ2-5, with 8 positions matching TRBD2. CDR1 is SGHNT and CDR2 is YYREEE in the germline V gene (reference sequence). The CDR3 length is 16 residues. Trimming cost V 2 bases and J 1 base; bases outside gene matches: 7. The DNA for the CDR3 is TGTGCCAGCAGCTTCGCCCCGACTAGCGCCCAAGAGACCCAGTACTTC. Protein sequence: CASSFAPTSAQETQYF.

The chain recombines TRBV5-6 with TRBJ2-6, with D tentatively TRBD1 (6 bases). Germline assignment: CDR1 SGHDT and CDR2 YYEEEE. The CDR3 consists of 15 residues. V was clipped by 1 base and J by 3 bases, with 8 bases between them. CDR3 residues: CASSLRGHGANVLTF. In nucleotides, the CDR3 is TGTGCCAGCAGCTTGCGGGGACATGGGGCCAACGTCCTGACTTTC.

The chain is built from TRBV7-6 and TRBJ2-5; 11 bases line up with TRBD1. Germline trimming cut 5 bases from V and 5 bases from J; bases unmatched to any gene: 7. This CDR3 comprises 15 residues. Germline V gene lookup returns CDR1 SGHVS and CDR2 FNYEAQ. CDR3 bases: TGTGCCAGCAGCCGAGGGACAGGGGGTCGGGAGACCCAGTACTTC. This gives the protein CASSRGTGGRETQYF.

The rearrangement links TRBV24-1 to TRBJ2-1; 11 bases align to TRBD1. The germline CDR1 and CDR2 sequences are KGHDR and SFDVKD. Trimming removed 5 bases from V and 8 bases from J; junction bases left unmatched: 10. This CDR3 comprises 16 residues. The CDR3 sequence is CATSGGDRGEGYEQFF. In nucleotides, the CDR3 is TGTGCCACCAGTGGAGGGGACAGGGGGGAGGGTTATGAGCAGTTCTTC.

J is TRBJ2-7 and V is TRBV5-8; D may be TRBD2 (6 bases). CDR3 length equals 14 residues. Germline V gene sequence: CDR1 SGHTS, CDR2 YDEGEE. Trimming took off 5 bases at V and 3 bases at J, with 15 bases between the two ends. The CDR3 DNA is TGTGCCAGCAGGGGACTGGGGAGAGGCTACGAGCAGTACTTC. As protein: CASRGLGRGYEQYF.

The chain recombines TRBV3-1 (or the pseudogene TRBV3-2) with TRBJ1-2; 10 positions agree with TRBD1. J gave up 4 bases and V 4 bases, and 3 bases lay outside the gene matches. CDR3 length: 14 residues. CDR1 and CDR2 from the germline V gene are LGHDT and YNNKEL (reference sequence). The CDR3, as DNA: TGTGCCAGCAGCCTCGGGACAGGGGTCTATGGCTACACCTTC. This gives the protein CASSLGTGVYGYTF.

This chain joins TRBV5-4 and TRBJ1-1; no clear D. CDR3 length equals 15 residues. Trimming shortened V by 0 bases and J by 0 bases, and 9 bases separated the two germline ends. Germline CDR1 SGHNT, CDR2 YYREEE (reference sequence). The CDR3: CASSLGVSLNTEAFF. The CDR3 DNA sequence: TGTGCCAGCAGCTTGGGCGTGAGCTTGAACACTGAAGCTTTCTTT.

In DNA form, the CDR3 reads TGTGCCAGCAGCTTTACGGGGGCCCTTAATGAAAAACTGTTTTTT. This sequence encodes CASSFTGALNEKLFF. The V call is TRBV5-4, the J call TRBJ1-4; D perhaps matches TRBD1 (6 bases). Per germline, CDR1 SGHNT and CDR2 YYREEE (reference sequence). CDR3 length: 15 residues. V lost 2 bases and J 4 bases, leaving 12 bases between the germline ends.

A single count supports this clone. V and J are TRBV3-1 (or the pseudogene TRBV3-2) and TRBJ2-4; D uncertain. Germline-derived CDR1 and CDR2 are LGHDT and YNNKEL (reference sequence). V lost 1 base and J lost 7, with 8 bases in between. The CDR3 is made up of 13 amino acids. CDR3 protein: CASSQVGTNIQYF. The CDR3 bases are TGTGCCAGCAGCCAAGTGGGTACGAACATTCAGTACTTC.

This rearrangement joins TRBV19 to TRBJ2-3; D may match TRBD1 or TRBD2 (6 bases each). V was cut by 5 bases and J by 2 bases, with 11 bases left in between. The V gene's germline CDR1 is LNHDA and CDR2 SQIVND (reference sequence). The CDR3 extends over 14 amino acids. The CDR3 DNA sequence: TGTGCCAGTAGTGCGGGACATTCCACAGATACGCAGTATTTT. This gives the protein CASSAGHSTDTQYF.

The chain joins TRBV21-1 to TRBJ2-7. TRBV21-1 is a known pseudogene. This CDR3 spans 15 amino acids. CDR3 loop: CASSRRDGFGDEQYV. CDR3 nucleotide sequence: TGTGCCAGCAGCAGAAGGGACGGGTTTGGCGACGAGCAGTACGTC.

The CDR3 nucleotides read TGTGCCAGCACCTCAGACAGGGGTGCCACCGGGGAGCTGTTTTTT. As protein: CASTSDRGATGELFF. This chain uses TRBV7-8 with TRBJ2-2; TRBD1 aligns across 8 bases. Germline V gives CDR1 SGHVS, CDR2 FQNEAQ. V shed 7 bases and J 4 bases; nucleotides not matched to a gene: 8. The CDR3 is 15 amino acids.

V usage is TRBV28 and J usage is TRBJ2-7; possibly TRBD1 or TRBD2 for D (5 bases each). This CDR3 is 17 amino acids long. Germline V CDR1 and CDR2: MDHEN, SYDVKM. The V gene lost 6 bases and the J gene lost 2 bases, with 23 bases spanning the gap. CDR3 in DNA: TGTGCCAGCAGCCAAGTCGGATTCCGGGGCCGACCCTACGAGCAGTACTTC. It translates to CASSQVGFRGRPYEQYF.

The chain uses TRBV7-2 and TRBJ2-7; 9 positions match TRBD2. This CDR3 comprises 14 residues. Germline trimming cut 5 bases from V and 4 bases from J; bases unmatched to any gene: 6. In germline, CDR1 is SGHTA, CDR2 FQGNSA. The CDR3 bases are TGTGCCAGCAGCCATGGACTAGCGCGGTACGAGCAGTACTTC. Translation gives CASSHGLARYEQYF.

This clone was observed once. CDR3 amino acids: CASSLALSGATGELFF. CDR3 nucleotides: TGTGCCAGCAGCTTAGCGCTGTCAGGGGCCACCGGGGAGCTGTTTTTT. V and J are TRBV7-6 and TRBJ2-2, with D maybe TRBD1 (6 bases). Looked up from germline, CDR1 is SGHVS and CDR2 is FNYEAQ. The CDR3 contains 16 residues. V was trimmed by 0 bases and J by 4 bases, leaving 12 bases between them.

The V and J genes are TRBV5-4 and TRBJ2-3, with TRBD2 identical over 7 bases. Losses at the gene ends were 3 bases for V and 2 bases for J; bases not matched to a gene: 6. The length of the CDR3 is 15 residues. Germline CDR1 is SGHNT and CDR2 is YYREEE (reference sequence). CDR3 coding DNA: TGTGCCAGCAGCTCGGGGAGGGATATCACAGATACGCAGTATTTT. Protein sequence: CASSSGRDITDTQYF. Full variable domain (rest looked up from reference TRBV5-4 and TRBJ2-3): ETGVTQSPTHLIKTRGQQVTLRCSSQSGHNTVSWYQQALGQGPQFIFQYYREEENGRGNFPPRFSGLQFPNYSSELNVNALELDDSALYLCASSSGRDITDTQYFGPGTRLTVL.

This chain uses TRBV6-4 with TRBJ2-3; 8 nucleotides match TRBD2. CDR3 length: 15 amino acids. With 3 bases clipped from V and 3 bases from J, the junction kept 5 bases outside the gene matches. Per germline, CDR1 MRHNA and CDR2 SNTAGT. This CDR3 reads CASSEGASGTDTQYF. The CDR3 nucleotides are TGTGCCAGCAGTGAAGGGGCTAGCGGGACAGATACGCAGTATTTT.

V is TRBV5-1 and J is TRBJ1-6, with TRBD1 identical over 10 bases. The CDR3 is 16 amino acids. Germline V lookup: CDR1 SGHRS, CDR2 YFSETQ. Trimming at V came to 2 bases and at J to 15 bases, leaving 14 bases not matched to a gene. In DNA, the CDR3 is TGCGCCAGCAGCTTTTCTACCGGGACAGGGGTTCTCAGCCTCCACTTT. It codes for CASSFSTGTGVLSLHF.

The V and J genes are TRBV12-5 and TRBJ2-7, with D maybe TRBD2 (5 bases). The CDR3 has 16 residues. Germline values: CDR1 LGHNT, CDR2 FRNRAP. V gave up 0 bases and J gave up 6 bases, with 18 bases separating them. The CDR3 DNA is TGTGCTAGTGGTTTGGTACTCCGGCTAGCTCCCTCCGAGCAGTACTTC. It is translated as CASGLVLRLAPSEQYF.

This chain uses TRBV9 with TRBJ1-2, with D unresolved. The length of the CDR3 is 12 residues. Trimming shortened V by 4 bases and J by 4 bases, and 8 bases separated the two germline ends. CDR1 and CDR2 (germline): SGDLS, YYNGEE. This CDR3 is CASSSVGYGYTF. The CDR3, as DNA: TGTGCCAGCAGCAGTGTAGGCTATGGCTACACCTTC.